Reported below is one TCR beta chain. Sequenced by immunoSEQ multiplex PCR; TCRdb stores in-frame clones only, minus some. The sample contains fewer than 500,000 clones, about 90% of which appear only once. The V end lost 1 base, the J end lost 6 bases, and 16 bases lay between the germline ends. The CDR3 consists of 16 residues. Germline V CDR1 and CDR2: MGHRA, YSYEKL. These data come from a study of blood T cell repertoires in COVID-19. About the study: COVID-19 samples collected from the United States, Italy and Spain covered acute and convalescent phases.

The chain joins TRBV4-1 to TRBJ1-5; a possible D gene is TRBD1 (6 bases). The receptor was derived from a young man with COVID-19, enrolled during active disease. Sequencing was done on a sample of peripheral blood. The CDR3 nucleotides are TGCGCCAGCAGCCAAGGGGGGCGAGGGCTTGGTCAGCCCCAGCATTTT. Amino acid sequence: CASSQGGRGLGQPQHF.